This T cell receptor (beta chain) is from a study of shared clonotypes between healthy human individuals (TCRdb year 2020). General notes on the study: The cohort included three men and a couple of women between 18 and 49 years of age. For each donor, three plates each were used for CD4 naive and CD4 memory, two plates were used for CD8 naive, and one plate was used for CD8 memory. The study deeply sequenced blood TCR repertoires of about 5 healthy adults to estimate repertoire size and the extent of clonotype sharing between individuals. Between about 0.9 and 9 billion PBMCs per donor were obtained by leukapheresis. Different laboratories and diverse techniques were used to prepare libraries and sequence TCR repertoires, to increase sequencing depth and limit assay-specific biases.

Here is what the overall study found, with its caveats: Incomplete sequencing was indicated by rarefaction of sorted-subset datasets, despite the large sequencing depth. Across a handful of donors, approximately 5% of naive CD4, roughly 3.5% of naive CD8, under 2.5% of memory CD4, and 0.4% to 0.45% of memory CD8 clonotypes were shared. Only blood was sampled, and tissue TCR repertoires likely differ from those in blood. Clonotypes shared by all four sorted-subset donors showed higher generation probabilities than non-shared clonotypes. The genetic and exposure-history diversity represented was limited by the small number of donors. Based on pairwise subsampling, the degree of clonotype sharing among donors was expected to be affected by sequencing depth. Naive subsets generally had larger estimated clonotype richness than memory subsets did.

Donors were healthy HIV-negative adults with no recently reported acute infections or vaccinations. Only Caucasian adults living in Nashville, Tennessee, USA were represented among the donors. CD4+ T cells were enriched through magnetic negative selection, after which naive cells were positively selected on CD45RA and the remaining negative fraction served as the memory subset. After blood collection by leukapheresis, PBMCs were isolated using Ficoll-Histopaque density gradient centrifugation and then cryopreserved in the vapor phase of liquid nitrogen. Purity and quantity of every magnetically sorted T cell population were checked by analytical flow cytometry. Genomic DNA was isolated from each sorted fraction and quantified by UV absorbance on a Nanodrop 2000c. On this clone itself: Its antigen remains unidentified. No base quality information exists; no much larger clone differs at one position.

Reading the germline V gene (reference sequence) gives CDR1 LNHDA and CDR2 SQIVND. From cysteine to phenylalanine, the CDR3 is 12 amino acids long. The entry retains the CDR3 DNA only, 36 bases that are in frame from base 1. V is pared back by 6 bases and J by 2 bases, with 6 bases lying between the germline termini. Using the deep immunoSEQ assay, TCR CDR3 regions were amplified from genomic DNA by multiplex PCR. Genomic DNA extracted from each cell subset was distributed evenly over all wells of several immunoSEQ 96-well plates, and each plate served as one replicate. For sorted subsets, about 200 ng genomic DNA, equal to 25,000 to 35,000 T cell genomes, was loaded into each replicate PCR. The purified libraries were quantified using a Qubit 3.0 fluorometer, sized with a Bioanalyzer 2100, and then quantified again using the KAPA Library Quantification kit. Each immunoSEQ 96-well plate was sequenced on its own single-read 150-cycle Illumina NextSeq 550 flow cell. The authors' analysis ran thus. Because only junctional sequences without quality scores were contained in the immunoSEQ output, filtering matching that applied to full-length reads could not be performed. Sequences were annotated with PyIR, a Python wrapper for IgBLAST v1.9, and V/J genes and CDR3 were assigned using IMGT germline references. Reads were filtered out if the reads had weak V/J assignments (E-value above 1e-6), no CDR3, stop codons, out-of-frame junctions, or ambiguous translated residues. V3J clonotypes were defined as sequences sharing the same inferred V gene, J gene, and CDR3 amino acid sequence. Percentage overlap between repertoires was calculated by dividing the number of shared unique clonotypes by the size of the smaller repertoire. Repertoire richness was assessed with RTK rarefaction, the Chao1 estimator, and Recon v2.1 estimates of unobserved clonotypes. For all TCRbeta clonotypes obtained by the gDNA method from a few donors, generation probabilities were computed with OLGA. Drawn from immuneACCESS, this table holds only the in-frame rearrangements with V and J called that TCRdb kept. Clones are partly lost; checked studies trace under half to an unresolved V gene and leave the rest unexplained. D and trimming were read from the DNA, whereas the V and J calls and clone size are those reported in that table. Counted in this sample were around 2,000,000 clones; 95% of them appeared once. The ten largest clones capture 0.13% of the sample.

The sequence links TRBV19 to TRBJ2-3, with no confidently assigned D gene. Material: naive CD4+ T cells sorted from blood. In light of the paper, this sample's cell subset or site label describes: CD45RA+ positively selected. The TCR sequence derives from a man between 18 and 29 years old in good health. The nucleotide sequence is given as TGTGCCAGTAGCGGTGTCACAGATACGCAGTATTTT. It specifies CASSGVTDTQYF.